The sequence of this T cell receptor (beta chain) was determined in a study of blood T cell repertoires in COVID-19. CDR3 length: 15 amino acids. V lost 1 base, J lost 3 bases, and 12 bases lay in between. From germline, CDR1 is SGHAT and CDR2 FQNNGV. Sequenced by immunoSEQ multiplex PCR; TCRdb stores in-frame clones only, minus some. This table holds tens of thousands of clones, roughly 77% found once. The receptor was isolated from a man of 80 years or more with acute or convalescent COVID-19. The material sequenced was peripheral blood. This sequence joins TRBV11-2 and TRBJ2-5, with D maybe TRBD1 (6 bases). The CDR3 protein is CASSLAGYREETQYF. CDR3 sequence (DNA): TGTGCCAGCAGCTTAGCGGGTTACAGGGAAGAGACCCAGTACTTC.